This T cell receptor beta chain was observed in a study of control samples from healthy donors and cancer patients. Only in-frame clones appear in the TCRdb table, and some are missing; sequencing was by immunoSEQ multiplex PCR. The sample holds about 170,000 clones, 91% seen once. CDR3 length: 13 amino acids. The V gene's germline CDR1 is KGHSH and CDR2 LQKENI. V was shortened by 3 bases and J by 7 bases, with 10 bases between the two germline ends. This clone showed up just once. The source material was blood. The source is a woman aged 25 to 39 in good health. The gene calls are TRBV18 and TRBJ1-5; D ambiguous. CDR3 amino acids: CASSPRGGQPQHF. DNA for the CDR3: TGTGCCAGCTCACCTCGCGGAGGGCAGCCCCAGCATTTT.